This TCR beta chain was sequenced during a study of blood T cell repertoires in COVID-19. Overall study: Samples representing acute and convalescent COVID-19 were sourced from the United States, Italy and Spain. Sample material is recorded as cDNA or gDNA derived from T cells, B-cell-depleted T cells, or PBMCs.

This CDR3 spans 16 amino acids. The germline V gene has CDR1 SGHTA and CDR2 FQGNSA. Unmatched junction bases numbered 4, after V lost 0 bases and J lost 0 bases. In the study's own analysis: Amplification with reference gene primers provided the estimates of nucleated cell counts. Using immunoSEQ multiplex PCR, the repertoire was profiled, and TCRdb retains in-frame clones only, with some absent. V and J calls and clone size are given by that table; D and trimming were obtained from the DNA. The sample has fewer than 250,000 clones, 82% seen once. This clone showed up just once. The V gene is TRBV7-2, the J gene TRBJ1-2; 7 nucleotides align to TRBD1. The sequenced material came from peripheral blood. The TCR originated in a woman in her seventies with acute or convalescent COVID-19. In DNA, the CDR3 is TGTGCCAGCAGCTTAGCTGACAGGGCTGCTAACTATGGCTACACCTTC. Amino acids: CASSLADRAANYGYTF. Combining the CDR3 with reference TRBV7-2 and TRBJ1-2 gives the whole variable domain GAGVSQSPSNKVTEKGKDVELRCDPISGHTALYWYRQSLGQGLEFLIYFQGNSAPDKSGLPSDRFSAERTGGSVSTLTIQRTQQEDSAVYLCASSLADRAANYGYTFGSGTRLTVV.